The 28 T cell receptor beta chains in this list originate from one sample, sequenced in a study of vaccination effects on CD4 cells after COVID-19 (dated by TCRdb to 2021 to 2024). The receptor library was made with the immunoSEQ multiplex PCR assay. This is the immuneACCESS table as TCRdb keeps it, with only in-frame sequences that have V and J called. A part of the clones is gone; compared with another copy, unresolved V genes explain less than half, and the rest is unexplained. The sample table contains about 73,000 clones; only one count was recorded for 60% to 85% of them. Roughly a tenth of the sample goes to the ten largest clones. In the ViraFEST assay, PBMC were stimulated with viral peptide pools, and TCR sequencing was then used to find antigen-specific CD4+ T cell clonotypes based on their expansion. After about 10 days of culture, CD4+ T cells were isolated with the EasySep CD4+ T cell isolation kit. Healthy vaccine recipients had no prior SARS-CoV-2 infection, confirmed by negative nucleocapsid antibodies before and after vaccination.

Their antigen targets remain unknown. The sequences come from CD4+ T cells from PBMCs cultured with SARS-CoV-2 spike peptides, collected before COVID-19 vaccination. Taken with the paper, the label for cell subset or site translates to: SARS-CoV-2 spike overlapping peptide pool stimulation. Receptors originate from a human donor who received a COVID-19 vaccine.

V usage is TRBV2 and J usage is TRBJ2-5; maybe TRBD2 (5 bases). The CDR3 sequence is 14 residues long. V lost 4 bases and J lost 3, with 12 bases in between. Germline lookup yields CDR1 SNHLY and CDR2 FYNNEI. DNA for the CDR3: TGTGCCAGCAGTGTATCGCCGGGGAAAGAGACCCAGTACTTC. As protein: CASSVSPGKETQYF.

The CDR3 DNA is TGTGCCAGCAGCCAGGTACAGGGGAACACTGAAGCTTTCTTT. Translating it yields CASSQVQGNTEAFF. The gene calls are TRBV3-1 (or the pseudogene TRBV3-2) and TRBJ1-1, with D possibly matching TRBD1 (6 bases). V lost 3 bases, J lost 1 base, and 9 bases lay in between. Germline loops: CDR1 LGHDT, CDR2 YNNKEL (reference sequence). The CDR3 has 14 residues.

The chain carries TRBV28 and TRBJ1-1; TRBD1 is a possible D gene (6 bases). Germline CDR1 reads MDHEN; CDR2 reads SYDVKM. The CDR3 runs to 14 residues. V gave up 6 bases and J gave up 4 bases, with 15 bases separating them. The CDR3 nucleotides are TGTGCCAGCAGCCAACAGGGCGGGGGCACTGAAGCTTTCTTT. Its translation is CASSQQGGGTEAFF.

The CDR3 loop reads CASRPTGGSYNSPLHF. Written as DNA, the CDR3 is TGTGCCAGTAGACCTACAGGGGGCTCCTATAATTCACCCCTCCACTTT. The J gene is TRBJ1-6, the V gene TRBV19; 8 bases line up with TRBD1. Trimming removed 6 bases from V and 0 bases from J; junction bases left unmatched: 4. Germline V gives CDR1 LNHDA, CDR2 SQIVND (reference sequence). The CDR3 contains 16 residues.

The gene calls are TRBV7-2 and TRBJ1-2; perhaps TRBD1 as D (5 bases). V was shortened by 4 bases and J by 8 bases, with 17 bases between the two germline ends. CDR1 SGHTA and CDR2 FQGNSA come from the germline V gene. The CDR3 extends over 14 amino acids. The CDR3 DNA reads as TGTGCCAGCAGCTCCGACAGTAGGCGTTCAGGCTACACCTTC. Protein product: CASSSDSRRSGYTF. Complete variable domain (other parts from reference TRBV7-2 and TRBJ1-2): GAGVSQSPSNKVTEKGKDVELRCDPISGHTALYWYRQSLGQGLEFLIYFQGNSAPDKSGLPSDRFSAERTGGSVSTLTIQRTQQEDSAVYLCASSSDSRRSGYTFGSGTRLTVV.

This clone was picked up a small number of times. This chain connects TRBV12-5 to TRBJ1-1, with 7 bases fitting TRBD1. With 1 base clipped from V and 11 bases from J, the junction kept 7 bases outside the gene matches. Looked up from germline, CDR1 is LGHNT and CDR2 is FRNRAP. The CDR3 spans 13 residues. CDR3 in amino acids: CASGLGTTGYAFF. Here the CDR3 DNA reads TGTGCTAGTGGTTTGGGAACGACAGGGTACGCTTTCTTT.

A single count supports this clone. The rearrangement uses TRBV6-5 and TRBJ2-2; D remains ambiguous. The CDR3 has 14 amino acids. Germline V lookup: CDR1 MNHEY, CDR2 SVGAGI. Trimming cost V 7 bases and J 0 bases, with 9 bases left between them. This chain's CDR3 is CASTNNPNTGELFF. The DNA for the CDR3 is TGTGCCAGCACCAACAACCCGAACACCGGGGAGCTGTTTTTT.

The chain has TRBV6-2 or TRBV6-3 and TRBJ2-1; D might be TRBD1 or TRBD2, each matching 5 bases. The CDR3 runs to 12 residues. Germline V gene sequence: CDR1 MNHEY, CDR2 SVGEGT. The V end was cut by 2 bases, the J end by 10 bases, with 9 bases between. In nucleotides, the CDR3 is TGTGCCAGCAGTTACGTAGGGACCGAGCAGTTCTTC. It codes for CASSYVGTEQFF.

The chain combines TRBV21-1 with TRBJ2-2; TRBD1, the D gene given by the table, was not confirmed from the DNA. TRBV21-1 has pseudogene status. The CDR3 contains 16 residues. CDR3 region: CASSKTDRDAAGELFF. The DNA for the CDR3 is TGTGCCAGCAGCAAAACAGACAGGGATGCGGCCGGGGAGCTGTTTTTT.

This chain connects TRBV5-6 to TRBJ2-7; 8 positions agree with TRBD1. V was pared by 5 bases and J by 0 bases, with 7 bases of the junction left unmatched. CDR3 length: 15 residues. CDR1 SGHDT and CDR2 YYEEEE come from the germline V gene. CDR3 nucleotides: TGTGCCAGCAGGTTTGCAGGGGGCCACTCCTACGAGCAGTACGTC. This sequence encodes CASRFAGGHSYEQYV.

In this sample, this clone turned up once. CDR3 loop: CASTSGGGTGELFF. The CDR3 bases are TGTGCCAGCACTTCAGGGGGGGGCACCGGGGAGCTGTTTTTT. V and J are TRBV28 and TRBJ2-2; D might be TRBD1 or TRBD2, each matching 7 bases. The CDR3 has 14 amino acids. V lost 7 bases and J 4 bases, leaving 13 bases between the germline ends. Germline CDR1 MDHEN, CDR2 SYDVKM.

The V gene is TRBV7-2, the J gene TRBJ1-6; D gene ambiguous. CDR3 length equals 14 residues. Looked up from germline, CDR1 is SGHTA and CDR2 is FQGNSA. V was pared by 0 bases and J by 6 bases, with 6 bases between. CDR3 amino acids: CASSLAGSNSPLHF. The CDR3 DNA follows: TGTGCCAGCAGCTTAGCGGGGAGTAATTCACCCCTCCACTTT.

V is TRBV4-1 and J is TRBJ1-4; D uncertain. Germline V gene lookup returns CDR1 MGHRA and CDR2 YSYEKL. The CDR3 has 16 amino acids. The germline V and J ends were trimmed by 4 bases and 0 bases, with 12 bases remaining between them. CDR3 DNA sequence: TGCGCCAGCAGCCTACAGAGTCCCGCAACTAATGAAAAACTGTTTTTT. Its translation: CASSLQSPATNEKLFF.

This chain links TRBV15 with TRBJ2-5; 9 bases fit TRBD2. Germline lookup yields CDR1 LNHNV and CDR2 YYDKDF (reference sequence). J gave up 5 bases and V 3 bases, and 4 bases lay outside the gene matches. CDR3 length: 14 residues. DNA for the CDR3: TGTGCCACCAGCAGTCGCGGGGGGGCGGAGACCCAGTACTTC. It encodes CATSSRGGAETQYF.

The chain carries TRBV6-2 or TRBV6-3 and TRBJ2-7, with 12 bases matching TRBD2. J lost 2 bases, V lost 2 bases, and 4 bases had no gene match. CDR3 length equals 16 residues. The germline gives CDR1 MNHEY, CDR2 SVGEGT. CDR3 protein: CASSYRLAGAPYEQYV. CDR3 coding DNA: TGTGCCAGCAGTTACCGACTAGCGGGGGCCCCCTACGAGCAGTACGTC.

The chain uses TRBV11-2 and TRBJ2-5; TRBD2 matches at 7 bases. Germline V gene lookup returns CDR1 SGHAT and CDR2 FQNNGV. The CDR3 contains 15 residues. V shed 1 base, J shed 3 bases, and the junction held 5 bases outside the gene matches. The CDR3 DNA is TGTGCCAGCAGCTTAGGGGGTGGGACTAAAGAGACCCAGTACTTC. Protein: CASSLGGGTKETQYF.

The genes are TRBV2 and TRBJ1-5; D gene uncertain. The CDR3 contains 14 residues. The germline gives CDR1 SNHLY, CDR2 FYNNEI. V was shortened by 3 bases and J by 0 bases, with 6 bases between the two germline ends. The CDR3 region is CASSDRSSNQPQHF. CDR3 DNA sequence: TGTGCCAGCAGTGACCGGAGTAGCAATCAGCCCCAGCATTTT. Filled out from reference TRBV2 and TRBJ1-5, the complete variable domain reads EPEVTQTPSHQVTQMGQEVILRCVPISNHLYFYWYRQILGQKVEFLVSFYNNEISEKSEIFDDQFSVERPDGSNFTLKIRSTKLEDSAMYFCASSDRSSNQPQHFGDGTRLSIL.

The J gene is TRBJ1-5, the V gene TRBV20-1; perhaps TRBD1 as D (6 bases). Germline CDR1 is DFQATT and CDR2 is SNEGSKA (reference sequence). Trimming took 3 bases from V and 7 from J, leaving 19 bases between them. The CDR3 totals 15 residues. CDR3 protein: CSASQQQGLWQPQHF. Written as DNA, the CDR3 is TGCAGTGCTAGTCAACAACAGGGACTTTGGCAGCCCCAGCATTTT.

This clone was seen only a few times. The chain is built from TRBV24-1 and TRBJ2-1; 8 bases match TRBD1. Germline CDR1 reads KGHDR; CDR2 reads SFDVKD. V gave up 4 bases and J gave up 5 bases; unmatched junction bases: 15. The CDR3 runs 18 residues. The CDR3 sequence: CATSDPNRGQGYHNEQFF. CDR3 sequence (DNA): TGTGCCACCAGTGACCCCAACCGAGGACAGGGATATCACAATGAGCAGTTCTTC.

The gene calls are TRBV5-5 and TRBJ2-3; D is perhaps TRBD2 (6 bases). Germline CDR1 SGHKS, CDR2 YYEKEE (reference sequence). This CDR3 comprises 16 residues. The V end was cut by 6 bases, the J end by 2 bases, with 19 bases between. The CDR3 sequence is CASTRTVGGDTDTQYF. Written as DNA, the CDR3 is TGTGCCAGCACGCGAACAGTAGGCGGGGACACAGATACGCAGTATTTT.

This clone was counted a single time. The CDR3 is CASSQAARETQYF. The CDR3 region has the DNA TGTGCCAGCAGCCAAGCGGCTCGCGAGACCCAGTACTTC. This chain connects TRBV3-1 (or the pseudogene TRBV3-2) to TRBJ2-5; no definite D call. With 1 base removed from V and 5 bases from J, the gap between germline ends came to 8 bases. The CDR3 covers 13 residues. Germline V gives CDR1 LGHDT, CDR2 YNNKEL (reference sequence).

The chain is built from TRBV6-1 and TRBJ2-6, with D unclear. Germline lookup yields CDR1 MNHNS and CDR2 SASEGT. CDR3 length: 18 amino acids. The ends were cut back, 1 base at V and 1 base at J, with 14 bases in the middle. DNA for the CDR3: TGTGCCAGCAGTGAAGGGGCACAACAACTATCTGGGGCCAACGTCCTGACTTTC. Its translation: CASSEGAQQLSGANVLTF.

This chain joins TRBV7-7 and TRBJ1-1; D might be TRBD1 (5 bases). Germline CDR1 SSHAT, CDR2 FNYEAQ (reference sequence). CDR3 length: 13 amino acids. V was pared by 5 bases and J by 1 base, with 8 bases between. The CDR3 spells CASSADRNTEAFF. The CDR3 DNA reads as TGTGCCAGCAGCGCCGACAGGAACACTGAAGCTTTCTTT.

This rearrangement joins TRBV6-5 to TRBJ1-1, with 7 nucleotides matching TRBD1. CDR1 and CDR2 (germline): MNHEY, SVGAGI. This CDR3 has 15 residues. The V and J ends lost 2 bases and 0 bases, in that order; junction bases with no gene match: 3. CDR3 nucleotide sequence: TGTGCCAGCAGTTACGGGGGACAGATGAACACTGAAGCTTTCTTT. Its protein product is CASSYGGQMNTEAFF.

J is TRBJ2-5 and V is TRBV24-1; 9 bases align to TRBD1. V was clipped by 4 bases and J by 4 bases; unmatched bases: 6. CDR1 is KGHDR and CDR2 is SFDVKD in the germline V gene. CDR3 length: 15 residues. CDR3 sequence (DNA): TGTGCCACCAGTGACCCGGGGACAGGGATAGAGACCCAGTACTTC. Amino acids: CATSDPGTGIETQYF.

V gene TRBV18 combines with J gene TRBJ2-1, with 11 bases that match TRBD1. Germline assignment: CDR1 KGHSH and CDR2 LQKENI. The ends lost 5 bases at V and 3 bases at J; junction bases unmatched: 9. The CDR3 extends over 17 amino acids. The CDR3 sequence is CASSSARGQGVYNEQFF. The CDR3 DNA reads as TGTGCCAGCTCAAGCGCAAGGGGACAGGGGGTCTACAATGAGCAGTTCTTC. Full variable domain (rest looked up from reference TRBV18 and TRBJ2-1): NAGVMQNPRHLVRRRGQEARLRCSPMKGHSHVYWYRQLPEEGLKFMVYLQKENIIDESGMPKERFSAEFPKEGPSILRIQQVVRGDSAAYFCASSSARGQGVYNEQFFGPGTRLTVL.

V gene TRBV5-1 combines with J gene TRBJ2-7, with 7 nucleotides matching TRBD1. Germline lookup yields CDR1 SGHRS and CDR2 YFSETQ. V lost 0 bases, J lost 6 bases, and 6 bases stayed unmatched. The CDR3 covers 14 residues. CDR3 bases: TGCGCCAGCAGCTTGGCCGACAGGGAAAGCGAGCAGTACGTC. This gives the protein CASSLADRESEQYV.

This clone was seen only once. The V call is TRBV2, the J call TRBJ2-7, with 7 nucleotides matching TRBD1. V lost 5 bases and J lost 0; bases outside the gene matches: 4. Germline CDR1 SNHLY, CDR2 FYNNEI. The CDR3 contains 14 residues. In DNA form, the CDR3 reads TGTGCCAGCAGTCTGGACAGGAGCTCCTACGAGCAGTACGTC. Its translation is CASSLDRSSYEQYV.